These 15 T cell receptor beta chains were sequenced from one sample in a study of T cell repertoires in cytomegalovirus infection. MiXCR, run by TCRdb on the reads, gives a single entry per CDR3 protein. The data contain roughly 230,000 distinct CDR3 sequences, 22% of them seen just once; the ten biggest clones take up 15% to 20%. What was sequenced was CD8+ T cells from PBMCs. Receptor source: a human donor in good health (CMV status not recorded). Some clones in this sample may be carry-over from other donors' samples.

This clonotype was observed a handful of times. The genes are TRBV2 and TRBJ1-2; maybe TRBD1 (5 bases). Germline V lookup: CDR1 SNHLY, CDR2 FYNNEI. The CDR3 contains 12 residues. V dropped 1 base and J dropped 7 bases, with 7 bases sitting between them. This chain's CDR3 is CASSEGQSGYTF. The CDR3 nucleotides are TGTGCCAGCAGTGAAGGACAGTCTGGCTACACCTTC.

This clonotype came up a few times. The J gene is TRBJ1-5, the V gene TRBV18, with 9 bases identical to TRBD1. V shed 5 bases and J 6 bases; nucleotides not matched to a gene: 8. The germline CDR1 and CDR2 sequences are KGHSH and LQKENI. The length of the CDR3 is 15 residues. The CDR3 nucleotides read TGTGCCAGCTCAAAATACACAGGGGGCGGTCAGCCCCAGCATTTT. Translating it yields CASSKYTGGGQPQHF.

The CDR3 DNA follows: TGTGCCACCAGTGACCCTGGGACCGACACCGGGGAGCTGTTTTTT. The encoded protein is CATSDPGTDTGELFF. V usage is TRBV24-1 and J usage is TRBJ2-2; D assignment may be TRBD1 or TRBD2 (5 bases each). The V gene's germline CDR1 is KGHDR and CDR2 SFDVKD. This CDR3 is built from 15 residues. Trimming pared 4 bases from V and 3 bases from J, leaving 11 bases between.

This clonotype was seen a handful of times. The J gene is TRBJ1-5, the V gene TRBV28, with D uncertain. This CDR3 region has 14 residues. Germline V gives CDR1 MDHEN, CDR2 SYDVKM. V lost 8 bases and J lost 1, with 12 bases in between. The CDR3 here is CASWRVLSNQPQHF. The DNA for the CDR3 is TGTGCCAGCTGGAGAGTTTTAAGCAATCAGCCCCAGCATTTT.

This chain connects TRBV6-6 to TRBJ2-3; the D is unclear. The germline gives CDR1 MNHNY, CDR2 SVGAGI (reference sequence). The CDR3 consists of 13 residues. Trimming removed 5 bases from V and 6 bases from J, with 12 bases in between. CDR3 sequence: CASSTGLPDTQYF. The CDR3 DNA reads as TGTGCCAGCAGTACCGGATTACCCGATACGCAGTATTTT.

This clonotype has at least ten counts. The chain recombines TRBV7-3 with TRBJ2-5; 10 bases align to TRBD2. V shed 1 base and J 4 bases; nucleotides not matched to a gene: 6. Germline V gives CDR1 SGHTA, CDR2 FQGTGA. The CDR3 runs to 16 residues. The CDR3 DNA reads as TGTGCCAGCAGCTTAAAAGCGGGGGGGCCGGGAGAGACCCAGTACTTC. Residues: CASSLKAGGPGETQYF.

This clonotype was observed once. The V gene is TRBV5-6, the J gene TRBJ2-7; 9 positions agree with TRBD1. Per germline, CDR1 SGHDT and CDR2 YYEEEE. V lost 3 bases to trimming and J lost 5 bases; unmatched junction nucleotides: 6. This CDR3 is built from 14 residues. CDR3: CASSWTGAPDEQYF. In DNA form, the CDR3 reads TGTGCCAGCAGCTGGACAGGGGCGCCAGACGAGCAGTACTTC.

This clonotype turned up a few times. V usage is TRBV27 and J usage is TRBJ1-5; 7 nucleotides match TRBD1. V lost 3 bases to trimming and J lost 4 bases; unmatched junction nucleotides: 9. The CDR3 is 16 amino acids. The germline CDR1 and CDR2 sequences are MNHEY and SMNVEV (reference sequence). This CDR3 reads CASSFTWGTANQPQHF. CDR3 DNA sequence: TGTGCCAGCAGTTTTACTTGGGGGACAGCGAATCAGCCCCAGCATTTT.

This rearrangement joins TRBV3-1 to TRBJ1-2; weak D call: TRBD1 (6 bases). Germline CDR1 is LGHDT and CDR2 is YNNKEL (reference sequence). CDR3 length equals 13 residues. Trimming removed 3 bases at V and 4 bases at J, with 9 bases between. The CDR3 sequence is CASSHGTTYGYTF. Written as DNA, the CDR3 is TGTGCCAGCAGCCATGGGACAACCTATGGCTACACCTTC.

This clonotype occurred a few times. The V call is TRBV7-9, the J call TRBJ1-1; 10 bases map to TRBD1. CDR1 is SEHNR and CDR2 is FQNEAQ in the germline V gene (reference sequence). Losses at the gene ends were 5 bases for V and 7 bases for J; bases not matched to a gene: 7. This CDR3 has 14 amino acids. CDR3: CASSRGQGKDEAFF. In nucleotides, the CDR3 is TGTGCCAGCAGCCGGGGACAGGGGAAGGATGAAGCTTTCTTT. The full variable domain, completed using reference TRBV7-9 and TRBJ1-1, is DTGVSQNPRHKITKRGQNVTFRCDPISEHNRLYWYRQTLGQGPEFLTYFQNEAQLEKSRLLSDRFSAERPKGSFSTLEIQRTEQGDSAMYLCASSRGQGKDEAFFGQGTRLTVV.

The chain joins TRBV3-1 to TRBJ1-1; 7 bases align to TRBD1. Germline CDR1 LGHDT, CDR2 YNNKEL (reference sequence). This CDR3 comprises 15 residues. With 2 bases clipped from V and 0 bases from J, the junction kept 3 bases outside the gene matches. The CDR3 DNA reads as TGTGCCAGCAGCCAACCACAGGGGATGAACACTGAAGCTTTCTTT. It codes for CASSQPQGMNTEAFF.

Many counts were recorded for this clonotype. This sequence joins TRBV7-8 and TRBJ2-1; the D gene is possibly TRBD1 (6 bases). Germline V gene lookup returns CDR1 SGHVS and CDR2 FQNEAQ. The CDR3 has 16 amino acids. With 2 bases removed from V and 1 base from J, the gap between germline ends came to 12 bases. CDR3: CASSLKGQGSYNEQFF. CDR3 nucleotide sequence: TGTGCCAGCAGCTTAAAAGGCCAGGGGTCCTACAATGAGCAGTTCTTC. The entire variable domain, with the rest obtained from reference TRBV7-8 and TRBJ2-1, is as follows: GAGVSQSPRYKVAKRGQDVALRCDPISGHVSLFWYQQALGQGPEFLTYFQNEAQLDKSGLPSDRFFAERPEGSVSTLKIQRTQQEDSAVYLCASSLKGQGSYNEQFFGPGTRLTVL.

The chain has TRBV24-1 and TRBJ2-1; 9 nucleotides match TRBD1. The V and J ends lost 4 bases and 5 bases, in that order; junction bases with no gene match: 8. Germline assignment: CDR1 KGHDR and CDR2 SFDVKD. This CDR3 comprises 16 residues. CDR3 sequence (DNA): TGTGCCACCAGTGAAACATGGACAGGGGTTAACAATGAGCAGTTCTTC. Its translation is CATSETWTGVNNEQFF.

The V call is TRBV20-1, the J call TRBJ2-7; TRBD2 agrees at 9 bases. The CDR3 spans 14 residues. J gave up 3 bases and V 5 bases, and 8 bases lay outside the gene matches. CDR1 is DFQATT and CDR2 is SNEGSKA in the germline V gene (reference sequence). The CDR3 is CSAQLAGTNYEQYF. The CDR3 DNA sequence: TGCAGTGCTCAGCTAGCGGGGACGAACTACGAGCAGTACTTC.

This clonotype occurred a few times. This sequence joins TRBV9 and TRBJ2-3; 10 bases line up with TRBD2. CDR3 length equals 17 residues. The V and J ends lost 0 bases and 6 bases, in that order; junction bases with no gene match: 10. Germline V gene lookup returns CDR1 SGDLS and CDR2 YYNGEE. The CDR3 nucleotides are TGTGCCAGCAGCGTAGCTACCAGCGGGGGGGCCAGGGATACGCAGTATTTT. It translates to CASSVATSGGARDTQYF. Together with reference TRBV9 and TRBJ2-3, the CDR3 gives the full variable domain: DSGVTQTPKHLITATGQRVTLRCSPRSGDLSVYWYQQSLDQGLQFLIQYYNGEERAKGNILERFSAQQFPDLHSELNLSSLELGDSALYFCASSVATSGGARDTQYFGPGTRLTVL.